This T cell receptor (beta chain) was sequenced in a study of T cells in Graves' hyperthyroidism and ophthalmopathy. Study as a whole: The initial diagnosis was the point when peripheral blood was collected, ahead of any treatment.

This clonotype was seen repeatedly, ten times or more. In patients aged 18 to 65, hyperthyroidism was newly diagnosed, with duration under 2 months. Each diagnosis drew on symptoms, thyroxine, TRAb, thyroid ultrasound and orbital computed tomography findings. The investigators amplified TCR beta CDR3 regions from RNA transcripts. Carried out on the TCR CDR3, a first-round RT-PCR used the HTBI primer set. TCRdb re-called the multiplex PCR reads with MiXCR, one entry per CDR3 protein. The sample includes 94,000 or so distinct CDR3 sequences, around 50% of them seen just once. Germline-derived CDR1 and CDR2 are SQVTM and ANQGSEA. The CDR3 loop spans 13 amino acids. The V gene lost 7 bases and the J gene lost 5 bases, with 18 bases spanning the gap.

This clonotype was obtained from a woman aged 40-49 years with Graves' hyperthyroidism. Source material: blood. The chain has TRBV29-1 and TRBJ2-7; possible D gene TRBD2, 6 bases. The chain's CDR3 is CSAAEWAGNEQYF. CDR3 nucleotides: TGCAGCGCCGCGGAGTGGGCGGGAAACGAGCAGTACTTC.